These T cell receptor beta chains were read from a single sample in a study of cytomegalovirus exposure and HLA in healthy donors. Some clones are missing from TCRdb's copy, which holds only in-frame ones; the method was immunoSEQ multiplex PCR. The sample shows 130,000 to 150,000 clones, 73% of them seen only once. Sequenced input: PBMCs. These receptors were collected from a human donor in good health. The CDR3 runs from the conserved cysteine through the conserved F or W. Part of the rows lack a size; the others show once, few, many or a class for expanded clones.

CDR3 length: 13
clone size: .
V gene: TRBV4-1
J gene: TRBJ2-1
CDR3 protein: CASSQDPLLQQFF

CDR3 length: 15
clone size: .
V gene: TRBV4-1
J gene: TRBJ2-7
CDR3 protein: CASSQTRTGIYGQYF

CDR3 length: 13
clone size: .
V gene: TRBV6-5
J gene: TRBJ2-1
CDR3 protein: CASRGALYNEQFF

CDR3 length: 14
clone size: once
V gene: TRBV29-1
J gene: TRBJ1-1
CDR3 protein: CSVSRFSVNTEAFF

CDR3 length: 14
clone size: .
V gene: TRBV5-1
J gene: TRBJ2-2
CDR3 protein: CASSYPPVTGELFF

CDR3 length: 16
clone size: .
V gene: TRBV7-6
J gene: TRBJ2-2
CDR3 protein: CASSLASVANTGELFF

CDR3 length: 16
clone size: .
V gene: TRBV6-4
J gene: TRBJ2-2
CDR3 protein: CASSQQGASNTGELFF

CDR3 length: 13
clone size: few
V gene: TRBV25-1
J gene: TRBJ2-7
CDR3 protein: CASSAAQGYEQYF

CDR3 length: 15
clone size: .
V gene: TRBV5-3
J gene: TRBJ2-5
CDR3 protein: CARSGTGAVGETQYF

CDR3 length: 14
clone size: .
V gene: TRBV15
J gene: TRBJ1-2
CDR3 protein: CATSRDTQSYGYTF